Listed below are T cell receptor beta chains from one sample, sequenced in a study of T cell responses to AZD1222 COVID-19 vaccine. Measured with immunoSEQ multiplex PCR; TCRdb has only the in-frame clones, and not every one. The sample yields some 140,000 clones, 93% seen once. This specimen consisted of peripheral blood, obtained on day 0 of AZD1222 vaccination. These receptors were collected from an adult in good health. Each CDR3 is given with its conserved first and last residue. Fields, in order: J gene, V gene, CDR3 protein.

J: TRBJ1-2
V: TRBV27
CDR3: CASSLSWTGPYGYTF

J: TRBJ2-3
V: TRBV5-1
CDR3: CASRLGPSTDTQYF

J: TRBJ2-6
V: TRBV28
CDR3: CASSSRVTRGANVLTF

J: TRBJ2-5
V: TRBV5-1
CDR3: CASSLQGGAETQYF

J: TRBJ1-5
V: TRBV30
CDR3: CAWSSRQGRNQPQHF

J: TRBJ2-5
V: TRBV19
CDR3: CASSTRTSGYGETQYF

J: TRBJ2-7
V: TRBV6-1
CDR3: CASSERGDEQYF

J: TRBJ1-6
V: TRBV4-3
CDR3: CASSQEVEAFPLHF

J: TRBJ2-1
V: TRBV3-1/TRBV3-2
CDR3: CASSLLANEQFF

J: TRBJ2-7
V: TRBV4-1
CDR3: CASSQLMGQGGYEQYF

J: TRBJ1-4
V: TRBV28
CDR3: CASRQGGAPGKLFF

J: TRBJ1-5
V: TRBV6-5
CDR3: CASASRGGNQPQHF

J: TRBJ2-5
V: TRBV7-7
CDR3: CASSPLAGNQETQYF

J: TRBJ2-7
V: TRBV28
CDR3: CATHPAGKYEQYF